The clone carrying this T cell receptor beta chain has a handful of counts. Every ophthalmopathy donor presented moderate-to-severe activity, CAS ≥3, NOSPECS ≥4 and duration under 3 months. This record belongs to a study of Graves' ophthalmopathy and Graves' hyperthyroidism. Study background: Peripheral blood was obtained at first diagnosis, ahead of any treatment.

TCR beta CDR3 regions were amplified from RNA transcripts. HTBI primers primed a first-round RT-PCR, and a second-round multiplex PCR followed. TCRdb re-analysed the multiplex PCR reads in MiXCR, keeping a single row per CDR3 protein. In the table there are roughly 51,000 distinct CDR3 sequences, around 48% of which are singletons. This CDR3 comprises 16 residues. V shed 5 bases and J shed 0 bases, with 14 bases lying between them. Germline CDR1 SGHAT, CDR2 FQDESV (reference sequence). The sequence was obtained from an adult man with Graves' ophthalmopathy. Sequenced input: peripheral blood. This chain connects TRBV11-1 to TRBJ2-1, with D hard to call. CDR3: CASSPFPLCSYNEQFF. DNA of the CDR3: TGTGCCAGCAGCCCCTTCCCACTGTGCTCCTACAATGAGCAGTTCTTC. The entire variable domain, with the rest obtained from reference TRBV11-1 and TRBJ2-1, is as follows: EAEVAQSPRYKITEKSQAVAFWCDPISGHATLYWYRQILGQGPELLVQFQDESVVDDSQLPKDRFSAERLKGVDSTLKIQPAELGDSAMYLCASSPFPLCSYNEQFFGPGTRLTVL.